These 4 T cell receptor beta chains were sequenced from one sample in a study of blood T cell repertoires in COVID-19. Repertoires were generated with immunoSEQ multiplex PCR, while TCRdb's copy carries only in-frame clones and drops some. Among hundreds of thousands of clones listed, 70% to 90% were seen once. The sample comprised PBMCs or T cells enriched from blood (not recorded which). The receptor source for this set is a woman younger than 30 who had been exposed to COVID-19.

This clone showed up just a few times. V gene TRBV27 combines with J gene TRBJ1-5; D unresolved. The CDR3 covers 13 residues. The germline V and J ends were trimmed by 6 bases and 5 bases, with 11 bases remaining between them. Germline V gene data show CDR1 as MNHEY and CDR2 as SMNVEV (reference sequence). In DNA, the CDR3 is TGTGCCAGCAGGTGGAGCCGTGATCAGCCCCAGCATTTT. This sequence encodes CASRWSRDQPQHF.

DNA of the CDR3: TGTGCCACCAGCGGCAGGGCGGTTGAGCCCCAGCATTTT. This translates into CATSGRAVEPQHF. The V call is TRBV15, the J call TRBJ1-5; a possible D gene is TRBD1 (5 bases). This CDR3 comprises 13 residues. Trimming left V 5 bases short and J 8 bases short, with 13 bases between. The germline CDR1 and CDR2 sequences are LNHNV and YYDKDF (reference sequence).

This chain joins TRBV19 and TRBJ2-7; 7 nucleotides agree with TRBD1. In germline, CDR1 is LNHDA, CDR2 SQIVND (reference sequence). Trimming took 3 bases from V and 2 from J; bases not matched to a gene: 1. This CDR3 contains 13 residues. CDR3 in DNA: TGTGCCAGTAGTATGGGACAGACCTACGAGCAGTACTTC. As protein: CASSMGQTYEQYF.

The chain joins TRBV19 to TRBJ1-5; 11 bases align to TRBD1. The CDR3 consists of 17 residues. CDR1 and CDR2 (germline): LNHDA, SQIVND (reference sequence). V gave up 3 bases and J gave up 5 bases; unmatched junction bases: 9. The DNA of the CDR3 is TGTGCCAGTAGTATCCCTGGACAGGGGGCATTGGATCAGCCCCAGCATTTT. It is translated as CASSIPGQGALDQPQHF. Together with reference TRBV19 and TRBJ1-5, the CDR3 gives the full variable domain: DGGITQSPKYLFRKEGQNVTLSCEQNLNHDAMYWYRQDPGQGLRLIYYSQIVNDFQKGDIAEGYSVSREKKESFPLTVTSAQKNPTAFYLCASSIPGQGALDQPQHFGDGTRLSIL.